This T cell receptor (beta chain) was recorded in a study of T cells in Graves' hyperthyroidism and ophthalmopathy. Study results and limitations: A model built on 13 V-J features separated ophthalmopathy from stable hyperthyroidism.

Comment on this clonotype: Its matching antigen is unknown.

There were TCR beta CDR3 regions amplified from RNA transcripts. TCR CDR3 regions were first amplified by RT-PCR with HTBI primers. TCRdb itself ran the multiplex PCR reads through MiXCR, one entry per CDR3 protein. The data contain about 300,000 distinct CDR3 sequences, approximately 18% of them singletons. The PBMCs were taken from approximately 9.7 ml of fresh peripheral blood. The CDR3 runs to 15 residues. The J segment lost 2 bases and the V segment lost 4 bases, leaving 6 bases of the junction unmatched. The V gene is TRBV12-3 or TRBV12-4, the J gene TRBJ2-7, with 9 nucleotides matching TRBD2. Specimen: blood. The TCR was taken from a middle-aged man with Graves' ophthalmopathy. The CDR3 sequence: CASSSAGLATYEQYF. The CDR3 DNA reads TGTGCCAGCAGTTCAGCTGGACTAGCGACCTACGAGCAGTACTTC.